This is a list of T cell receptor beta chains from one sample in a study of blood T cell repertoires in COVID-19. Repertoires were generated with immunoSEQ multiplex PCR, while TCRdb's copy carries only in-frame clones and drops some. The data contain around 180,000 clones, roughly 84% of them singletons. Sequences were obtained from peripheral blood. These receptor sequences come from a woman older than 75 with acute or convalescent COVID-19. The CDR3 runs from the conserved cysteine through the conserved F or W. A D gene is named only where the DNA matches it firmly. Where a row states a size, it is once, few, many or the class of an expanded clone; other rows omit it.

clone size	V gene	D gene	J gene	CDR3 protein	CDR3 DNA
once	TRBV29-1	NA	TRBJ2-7	CSAGAGHSYEQYF	TGCAGCGCCGGCGCGGGACATTCCTACGAGCAGTACTTC
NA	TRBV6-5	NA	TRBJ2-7	CASSYSYSKRDEQYF	TGTGCCAGCAGTTACTCGTACAGTAAGAGGGACGAGCAGTACTTC
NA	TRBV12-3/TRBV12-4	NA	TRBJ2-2	CASSLGATGELFF	TGTGCCAGCAGTTTGGGGGCAACCGGGGAGCTGTTTTTT
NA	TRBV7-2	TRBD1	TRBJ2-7	CASSLTRSTGLAF	TGTGCCAGCAGCTTAACACGGTCGACAGGGCTTGCCTTC
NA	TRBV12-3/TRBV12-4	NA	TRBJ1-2	CASTLSTGGYTF	TGTGCCAGCACCTTAAGCACGGGAGGCTACACCTTC
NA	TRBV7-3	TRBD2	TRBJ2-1	CASSLLGTSGRNEQFF	TGTGCCAGCAGCTTATTGGGGACTAGCGGGAGGAATGAGCAGTTCTTC
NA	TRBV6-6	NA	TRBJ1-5	CASGGEVASNQPQHF	TGTGCCAGCGGGGGGGAGGTGGCGAGCAATCAGCCCCAGCATTTT
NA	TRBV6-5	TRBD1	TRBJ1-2	CASSSQGLYGYTF	TGTGCCAGCAGCTCACAGGGGCTCTATGGCTACACCTTC
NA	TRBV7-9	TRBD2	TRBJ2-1	CASSLTRLAGANEQFF	TGTGCCAGCAGCTTAACCCGACTAGCGGGGGCCAATGAGCAGTTCTTC
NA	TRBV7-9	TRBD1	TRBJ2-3	CASSTRQGTSDTQYF	TGTGCCAGCAGCACCCGACAGGGGACATCCGATACGCAGTATTTT
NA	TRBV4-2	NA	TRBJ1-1	CASSLTGNTEAFF	TGTGCCAGCAGCCTTACCGGGAACACTGAAGCTTTCTTT
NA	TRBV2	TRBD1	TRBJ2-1	CASLQGQIYNEQFF	TGTGCCAGCCTGCAGGGACAGATTTACAATGAGCAGTTCTTC
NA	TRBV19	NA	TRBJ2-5	CASSTDGVQETQYF	TGTGCCAGTAGTACCGACGGAGTCCAAGAGACCCAGTACTTC
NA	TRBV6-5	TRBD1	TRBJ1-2	CASSSRDRGPHTF	TGTGCCAGCAGTAGCCGGGACAGGGGGCCCCACACCTTC
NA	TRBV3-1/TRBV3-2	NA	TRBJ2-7	CASSHRCGGLHEQYF	TGTGCCAGCAGCCACAGGTGCGGGGGCTTGCACGAGCAGTACTTC
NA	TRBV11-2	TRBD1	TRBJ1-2	CASSPDGQGVGGYTF	TGTGCCAGCAGCCCGGATGGACAGGGAGTAGGAGGCTACACCTTC
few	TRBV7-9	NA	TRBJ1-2	CASSLEQGNYGYTF	TGTGCCAGCAGCTTAGAACAGGGTAACTATGGCTACACCTTC
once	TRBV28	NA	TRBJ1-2	CASSSGSYGYTF	TGTGCCAGCAGTTCAGGATCCTATGGCTACACCTTC
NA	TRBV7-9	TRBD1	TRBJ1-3	CASSLMDRGGTIYF	TGTGCCAGCAGCTTAATGGACAGGGGAGGCACCATATATTTT
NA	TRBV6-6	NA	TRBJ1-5	CASSSTGLNQPQHF	TGTGCCAGCAGCTCGACAGGCCTTAATCAGCCCCAGCATTTT
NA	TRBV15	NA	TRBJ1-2	CATAGGGSYGYTF	TGTGCCACCGCGGGGGGCGGAAGCTATGGCTACACCTTC
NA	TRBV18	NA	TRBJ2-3	CASSELDTQYF	TGTGCCAGCTCAGAGTTGGATACGCAGTATTTT
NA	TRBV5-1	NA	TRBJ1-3	CASSLEGVGNTIYF	TGCGCCAGCAGCTTGGAAGGGGTTGGAAACACCATATATTTT
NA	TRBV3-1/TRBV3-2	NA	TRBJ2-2	CASSQGQVTGELFF	TGTGCCAGCAGCCAGGGACAAGTCACCGGGGAGCTGTTTTTT
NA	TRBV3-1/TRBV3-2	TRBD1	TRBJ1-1	CASSQDLAGGRTEAFF	TGTGCCAGCAGCCAAGATTTGGCAGGGGGGCGCACTGAAGCTTTCTTT
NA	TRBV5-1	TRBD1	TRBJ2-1	CASSLGDRLYNEQFF	TGCGCCAGCAGCTTGGGGGACAGGCTATACAATGAGCAGTTCTTC
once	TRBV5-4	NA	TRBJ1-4	CASSAAQGRVEKLFF	TGTGCCAGCAGCGCGGCGCAGGGGCGGGTTGAAAAACTGTTTTTT
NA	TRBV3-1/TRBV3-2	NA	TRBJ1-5	CASSQESGGERQPQHF	TGTGCCAGCAGCCAAGAGTCTGGGGGCGAGCGTCAGCCCCAGCATTTT
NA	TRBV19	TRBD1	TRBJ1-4	CASSKQPGTADATNEKLFF	TGTGCCAGTAGTAAACAGCCCGGGACAGCGGATGCAACTAATGAAAAACTGTTTTTT
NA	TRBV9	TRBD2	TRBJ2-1	CASSVALRREGRYNEQFF	TGTGCCAGCAGCGTAGCGCTACGGCGGGAGGGCCGGTACAATGAGCAGTTCTTC
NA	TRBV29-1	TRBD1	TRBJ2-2	CSVVGTGGFGELFF	TGCAGCGTTGTTGGGACAGGGGGCTTCGGGGAGCTGTTTTTT
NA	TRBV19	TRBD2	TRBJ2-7	CASSITPRGASGRDYEQYF	TGTGCCAGTAGTATAACTCCCCGGGGCGCTAGCGGGAGGGACTACGAGCAGTACTTC
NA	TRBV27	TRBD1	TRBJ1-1	CASKDRGGNTEAFF	TGTGCCAGCAAGGACAGGGGAGGGAACACTGAAGCTTTCTTT
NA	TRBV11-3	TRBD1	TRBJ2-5	CASSLGTGDKETQYF	TGTGCCAGCAGCTTAGGGACAGGAGACAAAGAGACCCAGTACTTC
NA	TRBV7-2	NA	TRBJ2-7	CASSFTGTTTYEQYF	TGTGCCAGCAGCTTTACCGGGACAACGACCTACGAGCAGTACTTC
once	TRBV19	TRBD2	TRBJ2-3	CASSIGGSGGPNTQYF	TGTGCCAGTAGTATTGGAGGTAGCGGGGGGCCAAATACGCAGTATTTT